The 22 T cell receptor beta chains given below trace back to one sample, sequenced in a study of T-cell memory formation after mild COVID-19. TCRdb fed the 5' RACE reads into MiXCR, producing one record per CDR3 protein. The sample consists of under 300,000 distinct CDR3 sequences, 8% to 10% of them appearing once. Sequencing was performed on PBMCs or a T cell subset sorted from them (not recorded which). All receptors come from a man younger than 35 who had mild COVID-19 (a few samples of this study predate the infection). Cell type and time point are not known.

The sample holds a few counts of this clonotype. The chain uses TRBV6-1 and TRBJ1-1; no clear D gene. The CDR3 has 16 amino acids. The germline gives CDR1 MNHNS, CDR2 SASEGT. V was clipped by 3 bases and J by 5 bases, with 19 bases between them. The CDR3 nucleotides are TGTGCCAGCAGTGAGTCGGCTGCGGTTGGTTCAACTGAAGCTTTCTTT. This codes for CASSESAAVGSTEAFF.

On this clonotype itself: A single base separates this from a much larger clone, so it may be a read error. The V and J genes are TRBV4-1 and TRBJ2-5; the D is unclear. CDR3 length: 13 residues. The V end lost 6 bases, the J end lost 6 bases, and 14 bases lay between the germline ends. The germline V gene encodes CDR1 MGHRA and CDR2 YSYEKL. CDR3 protein: CASSHLDPKTQYF. CDR3 coding DNA: TGCGCCAGCAGTCACTTGGACCCGAAGACCCAGTACTTC.

The gene calls are TRBV6-5 and TRBJ2-7; 9 bases line up with TRBD1. There are 13 residues in the CDR3. Germline V gene sequence: CDR1 MNHEY, CDR2 SVGAGI. Germline trimming cut 10 bases from V and 3 bases from J; bases unmatched to any gene: 7. CDR3 DNA sequence: TGTGCCACCCGGGACAGGGAGTTCTACGAGCAGTACTTC. This encodes CATRDREFYEQYF.

This chain joins TRBV6-2 or TRBV6-3 and TRBJ1-1; the D is unclear. In germline, CDR1 is MNHEY, CDR2 SVGEGT. The CDR3 sequence is 14 residues long. V lost 8 bases and J 1 base, leaving 14 bases between the germline ends. CDR3 coding DNA: TGTGCCAGCCAGACCCCCTTTCCGAACACTGAAGCTTTCTTT. Translated, it gives CASQTPFPNTEAFF.

This clonotype was observed a few times. This rearrangement joins TRBV4-2 to TRBJ1-1; D uncertain. In germline, CDR1 is LGHNA, CDR2 YNFKEQ. V shed 0 bases and J shed 1 base, with 6 bases lying between them. This CDR3 has 14 amino acids. The CDR3 region has the DNA TGTGCCAGCAGCCAAGATAGGGAGAACACTGAAGCTTTCTTT. It yields the protein CASSQDRENTEAFF.

This clonotype was seen many times. The chain employs TRBV5-1 and TRBJ2-7; 7 bases match TRBD2. Germline trimming cut 4 bases from V and 1 base from J; bases unmatched to any gene: 8. The germline CDR1 and CDR2 sequences are SGHRS and YFSETQ. The CDR3 sequence is 15 residues long. The chain's CDR3 is CASSDPGGGSYEQYF. In DNA, the CDR3 is TGCGCCAGCAGCGACCCGGGCGGGGGATCCTACGAGCAGTACTTC.

The table lists this clonotype with a few counts. This rearrangement joins TRBV4-1 to TRBJ1-1; TRBD1 aligns across 9 bases. The CDR3 totals 13 residues. V shed 4 bases and J 6 bases; nucleotides not matched to a gene: 3. Germline values: CDR1 MGHRA, CDR2 YSYEKL. The CDR3 DNA reads TGCGCCAGCAGCCGGACAGGGGTCTCTGAAGCTTTCTTT. Residues: CASSRTGVSEAFF.

This clonotype came up many times. The rearrangement uses TRBV5-5 and TRBJ1-2, with a possible D match to TRBD1 (5 bases). CDR1 and CDR2 (germline): SGHKS, YYEKEE (reference sequence). CDR3 length: 15 amino acids. V lost 0 bases, J lost 6 bases, and 15 bases lay in between. The CDR3 is CASSLVPGNPNGYTF. The CDR3, as DNA: TGTGCCAGCAGCTTGGTCCCAGGGAACCCAAATGGCTACACCTTC.

The table lists this clonotype with many counts. This chain uses TRBV3-1 with TRBJ2-7; D call uncertain. Germline V gene data show CDR1 as LGHDT and CDR2 as YNNKEL (reference sequence). The CDR3 has 13 amino acids. Trimming pared 4 bases from V and 7 bases from J, leaving 14 bases between. The CDR3 DNA follows: TGTGCCAGCAGCCCAAGTCCCTTTGGTGAGCAGTACGTC. Translating it yields CASSPSPFGEQYV.

The chain has TRBV5-4 and TRBJ2-7; D assignment may be TRBD1 or TRBD2 (5 bases each). The CDR3 totals 14 residues. Germline V gene sequence: CDR1 SGHNT, CDR2 YYREEE (reference sequence). V lost 2 bases and J lost 3, with 12 bases in between. The CDR3 reads CASSFGTQGYEQYF. The CDR3 region has the DNA TGTGCCAGCAGCTTCGGGACCCAGGGCTACGAGCAGTACTTC.

The chain combines TRBV6-2 or TRBV6-3 with TRBJ1-6; 10 bases are a match to TRBD1. The ends lost 2 bases at V and 9 bases at J; junction bases unmatched: 4. CDR1 and CDR2 from the germline V gene are MNHEY and SVGEGT. This CDR3 is 15 amino acids long. The CDR3 nucleotides read TGTGCCAGCAGTTACGCGGGACAGGGGATTTCACCCCTCCACTTT. Its translation: CASSYAGQGISPLHF.

The chain has TRBV3-1 and TRBJ2-1, with D perhaps matching TRBD2 (5 bases). The V end lost 4 bases, the J end lost 0 bases, and 25 bases lay between the germline ends. The CDR3 is 20 amino acids. Germline V lookup: CDR1 LGHDT, CDR2 YNNKEL (reference sequence). The CDR3, as DNA: TGTGCCAGCAGCCGCAAGAGGGTTTCTTGGGTTTCTAGCTCCTACAATGAGCAGTTCTTC. As protein: CASSRKRVSWVSSSYNEQFF.

This clonotype has a handful of counts. This chain uses TRBV5-1 with TRBJ1-4, with TRBD1 identical over 9 bases. The germline gives CDR1 SGHRS, CDR2 YFSETQ. The CDR3 runs to 15 residues. Trimming cost V 3 bases and J 0 bases; bases outside gene matches: 0. CDR3 coding DNA: TGCGCCAGCAGCTGGACAGGGGCAACTAATGAAAAACTGTTTTTT. Translated: CASSWTGATNEKLFF. Full variable domain (remainder filled in from reference TRBV5-1 and TRBJ1-4): KAGVTQTPRYLIKTRGQQVTLSCSPISGHRSVSWYQQTPGQGLQFLFEYFSETQRNKGNFPGRFSGRQFSNSRSEMNVSTLELGDSALYLCASSWTGATNEKLFFGSGTQLSVL.

This clonotype occurred a few times. The V call is TRBV29-1, the J call TRBJ2-7, with 10 bases fitting TRBD1. Germline lookup yields CDR1 SQVTM and CDR2 ANQGSEA. The CDR3 is 16 amino acids. V shed 5 bases, J shed 2 bases, and the junction held 12 bases outside the gene matches. In DNA, the CDR3 is TGCAGCGTTACCGGGACAGGGGACCCTGGCGCCTACGAGCAGTACTTC. This translates into CSVTGTGDPGAYEQYF.

This clonotype turned up a few times. V usage is TRBV20-1 and J usage is TRBJ1-2; D is undetermined. Per germline, CDR1 DFQATT and CDR2 SNEGSKA (reference sequence). This CDR3 comprises 12 residues. With 1 base removed from V and 8 bases from J, the gap between germline ends came to 11 bases. The DNA of the CDR3 is TGCAGTGCTAGAGTGGCAGCCGCAGGCTACACCTTC. Amino acids: CSARVAAAGYTF.

The gene calls are TRBV5-6 and TRBJ2-7; 8 nucleotides line up with TRBD1. This CDR3 comprises 13 residues. Germline CDR1 and CDR2: SGHDT and YYEEEE. V was pared by 7 bases and J by 2 bases, with 5 bases of the junction left unmatched. Here the CDR3 reads CASAKTGAYEQYF. The CDR3 coding sequence is TGTGCCAGCGCCAAGACAGGGGCCTACGAGCAGTACTTC.

This chain connects TRBV5-1 to TRBJ2-1, with TRBD2 matching 9 bases. This CDR3 is built from 20 residues. Germline V gives CDR1 SGHRS, CDR2 YFSETQ. The J segment lost 2 bases and the V segment lost 0 bases, leaving 15 bases of the junction unmatched. The CDR3 loop is CASSLADSSGGPAPYNEQFF. CDR3 DNA sequence: TGCGCCAGCAGCTTGGCTGACTCGAGCGGGGGGCCCGCACCCTACAATGAGCAGTTCTTC.

V gene TRBV2 combines with J gene TRBJ1-5, with TRBD1 as a possible D gene (5 bases). The CDR3 extends over 15 amino acids. Germline loops: CDR1 SNHLY, CDR2 FYNNEI. V dropped 6 bases and J dropped 1 base, with 13 bases sitting between them. The CDR3 sequence: CASSPLKGSNQPQHF. In DNA, the CDR3 is TGTGCCAGCAGCCCCCTCAAGGGGAGCAATCAGCCCCAGCATTTT.

The chain couples TRBV19 to TRBJ1-1; 7 bases match TRBD1. The ends lost 5 bases at V and 7 bases at J; junction bases unmatched: 13. In germline, CDR1 is LNHDA, CDR2 SQIVND (reference sequence). The CDR3 length is 15 residues. In DNA, the CDR3 is TGTGCCAGTAGTCGTCACAGGGGTCGATATCTTGAAGCTTTCTTT. This sequence encodes CASSRHRGRYLEAFF.

This clonotype has more than one count but fewer than ten. The chain links TRBV10-3 to TRBJ2-5; 10 nucleotides match TRBD2. Unmatched junction bases numbered 10, after V lost 0 bases and J lost 6 bases. The CDR3 runs 17 residues. Germline V gene lookup returns CDR1 ENHRY and CDR2 SYGVKD. The CDR3 reads CAISESSLLAGAKTQYF. The DNA of the CDR3 is TGTGCCATCAGTGAGTCCAGTCTGCTAGCGGGGGCAAAGACCCAGTACTTC.

The chain links TRBV6-1 to TRBJ2-6; D gene ambiguous. CDR3 length: 15 residues. CDR1 is MNHNS and CDR2 is SASEGT in the germline V gene. Trimming shortened V by 4 bases and J by 0 bases, and 7 bases separated the two germline ends. The CDR3 loop reads CASSAGPSGANVLTF. The DNA for the CDR3 is TGTGCCAGCAGTGCTGGGCCCTCTGGGGCCAACGTCCTGACTTTC.

The chain has TRBV5-5 and TRBJ2-5, with D perhaps TRBD2 (6 bases). V lost 4 bases to trimming and J lost 0 bases, with 7 bases between them. In germline, CDR1 is SGHKS, CDR2 YYEKEE (reference sequence). CDR3 length: 13 residues. CDR3 region: CASSGGNQETQYF. The CDR3, as DNA: TGTGCCAGCAGCGGCGGGAACCAAGAGACCCAGTACTTC.